These 24 T cell receptor beta chains originate from one sample sequenced in a study of beta chain features in type 1 diabetes. Expressed TCRB transcripts were sequenced because the entire RNA isolate underwent reverse transcription. Measured with immunoSEQ multiplex PCR; TCRdb has only the in-frame clones, and not every one. The table has 900,000 or so clones, 17% seen once; the top ten hold 0.02% to 0.025%. Sequencing used naive CD4+ T cells from blood. These TCRs come from a woman under 30 in good health.

This clone was observed a handful of times. Other DNA sequences of this sample code for an identical CDR3. The chain uses TRBV18 and TRBJ2-5, with D maybe TRBD1 (5 bases). The CDR3 covers 13 residues. Deletions cut 2 bases from V and 4 bases from J, with 8 bases between. The V gene's germline CDR1 is KGHSH and CDR2 LQKENI. This chain's CDR3 is CASSPAGRETQYF. As DNA, the CDR3 is TGTGCCAGCTCACCAGCAGGGCGAGAGACCCAGTACTTC.

This clone was counted between two and nine times. At one end, the junction sequence differs from germline, possibly due to a read error. The V gene is TRBV6-6, the J gene TRBJ2-7; 9 nucleotides agree with TRBD1. In germline, CDR1 is MNHNY, CDR2 SVGAGI (reference sequence). The CDR3 consists of 12 residues. CDR3 DNA: TGTGCCAGCAGTACCCCGGGACAGGGTTTGGACTTC. Translated: CASSTPGQGLDF.

The J gene is TRBJ2-7, the V gene TRBV5-1, with 7 bases identical to TRBD2. The CDR3 has 18 amino acids. Germline V gene lookup returns CDR1 SGHRS and CDR2 YFSETQ. Unmatched junction bases numbered 23, after V lost 5 bases and J lost 6 bases. The CDR3 DNA is TGCGCCAGCAGATTCTTTGGGTTTTACGGCGCGGGAGTAAGCGAGCAGTACTTC. It specifies CASRFFGFYGAGVSEQYF. The complete variable domain, with remaining parts taken from reference TRBV5-1 and TRBJ2-7, reads KAGVTQTPRYLIKTRGQQVTLSCSPISGHRSVSWYQQTPGQGLQFLFEYFSETQRNKGNFPGRFSGRQFSNSRSEMNVSTLELGDSALYLCASRFFGFYGAGVSEQYFGPGTRLTVT.

This sequence joins TRBV5-4 and TRBJ2-3; TRBD1 is a possible D gene (5 bases). With 2 bases removed from V and 5 bases from J, the gap between germline ends came to 9 bases. This CDR3 comprises 13 residues. CDR1 and CDR2 from the germline V gene are SGHNT and YYREEE (reference sequence). CDR3 protein: CASSLGVGDTQYF. DNA of the CDR3: TGTGCCAGCAGCTTAGGGGTGGGAGATACGCAGTATTTT.

This clone turned up a few times. The rearrangement joins TRBV5-1 to TRBJ1-2; D perhaps matches TRBD1 (6 bases). The CDR3 has 13 residues. Trimming shortened V by 0 bases and J by 8 bases, and 11 bases separated the two germline ends. Germline CDR1 SGHRS, CDR2 YFSETQ. CDR3 DNA sequence: TGCGCCAGCAGCTTGGCCACAGACAGGGGCTACACCTTC. This codes for CASSLATDRGYTF.

The genes are TRBV2 and TRBJ1-1; D is undetermined. The germline gives CDR1 SNHLY, CDR2 FYNNEI. Trimming took off 3 bases at V and 3 bases at J, with 8 bases between the two ends. The CDR3 is made up of 13 amino acids. Here the CDR3 reads CASSDEADTEAFF. CDR3 bases: TGTGCCAGCAGTGACGAGGCGGACACTGAAGCTTTCTTT.

The rearrangement links TRBV29-1 to TRBJ1-3; D perhaps matches TRBD1 (5 bases). This CDR3 has 15 amino acids. V shed 1 base and J shed 0 bases, with 10 bases lying between them. The germline V gene has CDR1 SQVTM and CDR2 ANQGSEA. The CDR3 region is CSVEVGLHSGNTIYF. CDR3 DNA: TGCAGCGTTGAAGTGGGACTGCACTCTGGAAACACCATATATTTT.

The rearrangement uses TRBV29-1 and TRBJ1-2, with TRBD1 identical over 7 bases. Germline V lookup: CDR1 SQVTM, CDR2 ANQGSEA. V lost 8 bases to trimming and J lost 3 bases; unmatched junction nucleotides: 15. The CDR3 is 15 amino acids. CDR3: CSIARPLDRDYGYTF. Written as DNA, the CDR3 is TGCAGCATCGCGAGACCATTAGACAGGGACTATGGCTACACCTTC.

The chain is built from TRBV27 and TRBJ2-7; possible D gene TRBD1, 6 bases. The germline gives CDR1 MNHEY, CDR2 SMNVEV (reference sequence). V shed 5 bases and J shed 2 bases, with 13 bases lying between them. There are 14 residues in the CDR3. DNA of the CDR3: TGTGCCAGCAGTAAACAGGGTTATGCCTACGAGCAGTACTTC. It yields the protein CASSKQGYAYEQYF.

This rearrangement joins TRBV7-9 to TRBJ2-2; TRBD2 is a possible D gene (5 bases). The germline CDR1 and CDR2 sequences are SEHNR and FQNEAQ (reference sequence). CDR3 length: 14 residues. Between the trimmed V and J ends, which lost 7 bases and 5 bases, there was a span of 14 bases. The CDR3 DNA reads TGTGCCAGCAACCCGACTGGGAGAACCGGGGAGCTGTTTTTT. Translating gives CASNPTGRTGELFF.

The chain joins TRBV29-1 to TRBJ2-1; no reliable D call. Germline CDR1 SQVTM, CDR2 ANQGSEA. Trimming took 4 bases from V and 0 from J, leaving 10 bases between them. There are 14 residues in the CDR3. The CDR3 DNA is TGCAGCGTTGGACCGCATAGCTCCTACAATGAGCAGTTCTTC. Protein: CSVGPHSSYNEQFF.

The rearrangement uses TRBV6-1 and TRBJ2-1; D may correspond to TRBD1 or TRBD2 (5 bases each). Germline V gene data show CDR1 as MNHNS and CDR2 as SASEGT. Trimming cost V 6 bases and J 9 bases, with 15 bases left between them. This CDR3 has 13 residues. The CDR3 here is CASRPPGPGEQFF. DNA for the CDR3: TGTGCCAGCAGGCCACCGGGGCCGGGTGAGCAGTTCTTC.

Written as DNA, the CDR3 is TGCGCCAGCAGCCAGGTTGTCGGGGGAGGGACTGAAGCTTTCTTT. Translation: CASSQVVGGGTEAFF. This chain links TRBV4-1 with TRBJ1-1; D might be TRBD1 (5 bases). Trimming cost V 3 bases and J 5 bases, with 16 bases left between them. Germline V gene lookup returns CDR1 MGHRA and CDR2 YSYEKL. This CDR3 is 15 amino acids long.

This clone appeared a few times. This sequence joins TRBV6-6 and TRBJ2-1; weak D call: TRBD2 (5 bases). This CDR3 spans 14 amino acids. V shed 6 bases and J shed 10 bases, with 19 bases lying between them. Germline CDR1 is MNHNY and CDR2 is SVGAGI (reference sequence). CDR3 sequence: CASSLLVTRGEQFF. Here the CDR3 DNA reads TGTGCCAGCAGCCTACTAGTAACGCGCGGCGAGCAGTTCTTC.

This sequence joins TRBV28 and TRBJ2-5; 8 bases match TRBD2. In germline, CDR1 is MDHEN, CDR2 SYDVKM. The CDR3 has 14 amino acids. V lost 4 bases to trimming and J lost 3 bases; unmatched junction nucleotides: 4. DNA for the CDR3: TGTGCCAGCAGTTCCGGGACTAGGGAAGAGACCCAGTACTTC. It specifies CASSSGTREETQYF.

This clone has just a few counts. The CDR3 DNA reads as TGCGCCAGCAGCCGGGTCGGGATGAGGGGGCGTGAAAAACTGTTTTTT. Translated: CASSRVGMRGREKLFF. V is TRBV4-3 and J is TRBJ1-4; 7 bases line up with TRBD1. The CDR3 loop spans 16 amino acids. The V gene's germline CDR1 is LGHNA and CDR2 YSLEER. V trimming: 4 bases; J trimming: 7 bases; junction bases outside the gene matches: 12.

This clone was observed a handful of times. CDR3 residues: CASSLRTPSYEQYF. In DNA, the CDR3 is TGTGCCAGCAGCCTCAGGACTCCGTCCTACGAGCAGTACTTC. V usage is TRBV4-2 and J usage is TRBJ2-7; possible D gene TRBD2, 5 bases. Germline V CDR1 and CDR2: LGHNA, YNFKEQ. CDR3 length equals 14 residues. V lost 4 bases and J 1 base, leaving 11 bases between the germline ends.

The table lists this clone with a few counts. The rearrangement joins TRBV18 to TRBJ1-2; 7 bases line up with TRBD1. The CDR3 runs 13 residues. The germline gives CDR1 KGHSH, CDR2 LQKENI. V gave up 6 bases and J gave up 4 bases; unmatched junction bases: 5. The chain's CDR3 is CASSRGGVYGYTF. CDR3 sequence (DNA): TGTGCCAGCTCTCGAGGGGGCGTCTATGGCTACACCTTC.

The gene calls are TRBV11-3 and TRBJ2-1; perhaps TRBD1 as D (6 bases). This CDR3 comprises 12 residues. CDR1 and CDR2 (germline): SGHNT, YENEEA. The V end was cut by 5 bases, the J end by 6 bases, with 8 bases between. CDR3 loop: CASSRGGNEQFF. CDR3 DNA: TGTGCCAGCAGCCGAGGGGGCAATGAGCAGTTCTTC.

Remarks on this clone: The sample carries other DNA sequences with the same CDR3. V is TRBV20-1 and J is TRBJ2-5; the D is unclear. The CDR3 length is 10 residues. The germline CDR1 and CDR2 sequences are DFQATT and SNEGSKA (reference sequence). Trimming removed 6 bases from V and 5 bases from J, with 7 bases in between. Here the CDR3 DNA reads TGCAGTGCCAGTTTGGAGACCCAGTACTTC. It codes for CSASLETQYF.

This clone was found a few times. Other DNA sequences in the sample encode the same CDR3. The V and J genes are TRBV5-6 and TRBJ1-2; D might be TRBD1 (6 bases). Germline CDR1 is SGHDT and CDR2 is YYEEEE. CDR3 length: 12 amino acids. V lost 1 base and J 5 bases, leaving 6 bases between the germline ends. The CDR3 spells CASSLRGYGYTF. The CDR3 nucleotides are TGTGCCAGCAGCTTGAGGGGGTATGGCTACACCTTC.

This clone turned up a few times. The rearrangement links TRBV28 to TRBJ2-1, with 10 bases aligning to TRBD2. Per germline, CDR1 MDHEN and CDR2 SYDVKM. The CDR3 consists of 15 residues. The J segment lost 5 bases and the V segment lost 8 bases, leaving 9 bases of the junction unmatched. The CDR3 loop is CASGISSGGHNEQFF. DNA of the CDR3: TGTGCCAGCGGAATCTCTAGCGGGGGACACAATGAGCAGTTCTTC.

The chain combines TRBV9 with TRBJ2-2; TRBD2 is a possible D gene (5 bases). The CDR3 contains 15 residues. Trimming took 4 bases from V and 8 from J, leaving 18 bases between them. Germline loops: CDR1 SGDLS, CDR2 YYNGEE. The CDR3 loop reads CASSTRGTGWGELFF. CDR3 in DNA: TGTGCCAGCAGCACCCGGGGAACCGGATGGGGGGAGCTGTTTTTT.

V usage is TRBV7-2 and J usage is TRBJ1-3, with no clear D. This CDR3 is 15 amino acids long. Germline assignment: CDR1 SGHTA and CDR2 FQGNSA. The V and J ends lost 6 bases and 8 bases respectively, with 20 bases between them. Here the CDR3 reads CASRLRGQIQDTIYF. CDR3 bases: TGTGCCAGCAGATTGAGAGGGCAGATCCAGGACACCATATATTTT.